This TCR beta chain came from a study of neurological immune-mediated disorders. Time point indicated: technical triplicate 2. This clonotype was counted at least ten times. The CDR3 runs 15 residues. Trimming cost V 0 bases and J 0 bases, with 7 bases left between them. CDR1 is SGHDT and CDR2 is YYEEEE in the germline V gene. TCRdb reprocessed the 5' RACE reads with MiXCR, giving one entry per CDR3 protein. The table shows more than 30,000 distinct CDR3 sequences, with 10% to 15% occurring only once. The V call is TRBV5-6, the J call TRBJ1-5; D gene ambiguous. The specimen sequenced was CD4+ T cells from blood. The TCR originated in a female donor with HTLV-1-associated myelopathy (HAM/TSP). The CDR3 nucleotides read TGTGCCAGCAGCTTGGGGCCGAATAGCAATCAGCCCCAGCATTTT. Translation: CASSLGPNSNQPQHF.